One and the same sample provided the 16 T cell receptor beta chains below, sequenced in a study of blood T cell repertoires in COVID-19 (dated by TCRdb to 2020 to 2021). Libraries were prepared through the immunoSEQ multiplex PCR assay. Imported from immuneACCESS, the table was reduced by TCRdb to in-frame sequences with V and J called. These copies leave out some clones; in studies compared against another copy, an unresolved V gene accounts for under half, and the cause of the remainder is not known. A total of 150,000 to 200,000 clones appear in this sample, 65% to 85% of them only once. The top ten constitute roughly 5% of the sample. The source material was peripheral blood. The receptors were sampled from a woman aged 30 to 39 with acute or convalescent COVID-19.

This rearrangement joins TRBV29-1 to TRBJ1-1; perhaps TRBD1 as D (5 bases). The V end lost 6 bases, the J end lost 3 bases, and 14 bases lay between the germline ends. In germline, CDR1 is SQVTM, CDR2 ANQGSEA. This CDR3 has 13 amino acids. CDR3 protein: CSVAGHLYTEAFF. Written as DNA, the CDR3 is TGCAGCGTAGCAGGACACCTTTACACTGAAGCTTTCTTT.

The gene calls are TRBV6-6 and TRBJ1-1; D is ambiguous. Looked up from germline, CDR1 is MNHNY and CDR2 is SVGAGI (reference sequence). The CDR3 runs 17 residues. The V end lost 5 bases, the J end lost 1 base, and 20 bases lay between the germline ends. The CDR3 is CASSPVRGITENTEAFF. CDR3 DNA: TGTGCCAGCAGTCCCGTACGGGGAATTACAGAGAACACTGAAGCTTTCTTT.

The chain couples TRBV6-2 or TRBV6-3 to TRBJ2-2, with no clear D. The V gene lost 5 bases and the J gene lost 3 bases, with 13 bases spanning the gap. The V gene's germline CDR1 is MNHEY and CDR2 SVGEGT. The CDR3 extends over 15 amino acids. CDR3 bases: TGTGCCAGCAGTCGACACAGCCTCTACACCGGGGAGCTGTTTTTT. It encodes CASSRHSLYTGELFF.

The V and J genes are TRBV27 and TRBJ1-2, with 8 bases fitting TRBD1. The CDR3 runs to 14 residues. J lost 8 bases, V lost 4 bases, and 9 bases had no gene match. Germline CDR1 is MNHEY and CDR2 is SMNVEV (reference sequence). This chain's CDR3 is CASSSSQGARGYTF. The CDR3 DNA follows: TGTGCCAGCAGTTCGAGTCAGGGGGCGCGAGGCTACACCTTC.

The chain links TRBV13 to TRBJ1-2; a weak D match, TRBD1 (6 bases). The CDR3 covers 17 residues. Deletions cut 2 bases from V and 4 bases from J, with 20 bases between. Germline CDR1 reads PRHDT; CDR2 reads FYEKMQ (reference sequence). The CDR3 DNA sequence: TGTGCCAGCAGCTTAAACTCCAACCCGACAGGAACCTATGGCTACACCTTC. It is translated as CASSLNSNPTGTYGYTF.

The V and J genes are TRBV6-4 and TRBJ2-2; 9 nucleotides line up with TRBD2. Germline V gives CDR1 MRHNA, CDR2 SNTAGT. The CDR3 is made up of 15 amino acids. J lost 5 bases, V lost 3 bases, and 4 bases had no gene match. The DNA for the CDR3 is TGTGCCAGCAGTGAGAGCGGGGGGACGACCGGGGAGCTGTTTTTT. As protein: CASSESGGTTGELFF.

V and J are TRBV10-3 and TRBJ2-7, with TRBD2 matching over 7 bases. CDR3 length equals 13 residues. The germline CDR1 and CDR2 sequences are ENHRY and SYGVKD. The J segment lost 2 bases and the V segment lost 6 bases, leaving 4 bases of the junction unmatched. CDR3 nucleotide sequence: TGTGCCATCAGCCTACTAGCGACCTACGAGCAGTACTTC. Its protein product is CAISLLATYEQYF.

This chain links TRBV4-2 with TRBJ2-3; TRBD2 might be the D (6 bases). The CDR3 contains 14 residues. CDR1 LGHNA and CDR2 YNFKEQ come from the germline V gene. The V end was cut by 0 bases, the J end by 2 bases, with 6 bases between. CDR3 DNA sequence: TGTGCCAGCAGCCAAGAGCGGGACACAGATACGCAGTATTTT. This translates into CASSQERDTDTQYF.

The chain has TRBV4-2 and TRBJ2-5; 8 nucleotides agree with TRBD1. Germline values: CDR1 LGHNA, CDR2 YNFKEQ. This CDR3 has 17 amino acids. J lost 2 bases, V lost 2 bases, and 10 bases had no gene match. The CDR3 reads CASSQSLRTGRQETQYF. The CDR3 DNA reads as TGTGCCAGCAGCCAATCCCTAAGGACAGGGCGACAAGAGACCCAGTACTTC.

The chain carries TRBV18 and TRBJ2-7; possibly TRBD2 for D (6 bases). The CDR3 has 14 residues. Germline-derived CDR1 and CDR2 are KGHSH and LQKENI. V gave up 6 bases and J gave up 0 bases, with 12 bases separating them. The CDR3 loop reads CASSPTRDSYEQYF. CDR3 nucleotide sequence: TGTGCCAGCTCCCCCACGCGGGACTCCTACGAGCAGTACTTC.

CDR3 DNA: TGCGCCAGCAGCTTGGAGAGGCTGAACACCGGGGAGCTGTTTTTT. This encodes CASSLERLNTGELFF. The chain combines TRBV5-1 with TRBJ2-2; no firm D call. V dropped 0 bases and J dropped 1 base, with 7 bases sitting between them. Germline values: CDR1 SGHRS, CDR2 YFSETQ. This CDR3 has 15 residues.

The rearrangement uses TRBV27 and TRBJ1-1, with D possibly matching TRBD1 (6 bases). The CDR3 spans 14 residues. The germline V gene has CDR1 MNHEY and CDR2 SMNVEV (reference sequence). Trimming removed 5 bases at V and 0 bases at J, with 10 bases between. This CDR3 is CASSNRVLNTEAFF. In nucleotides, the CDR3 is TGTGCCAGCAGTAACAGGGTTCTGAACACTGAAGCTTTCTTT.

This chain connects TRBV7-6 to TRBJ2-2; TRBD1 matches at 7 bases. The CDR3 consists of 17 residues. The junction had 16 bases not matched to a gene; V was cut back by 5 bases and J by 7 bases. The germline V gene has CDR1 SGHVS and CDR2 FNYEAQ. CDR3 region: CASSAYYQPGQHGELFF. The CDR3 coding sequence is TGTGCCAGCAGCGCATACTATCAACCGGGACAGCACGGGGAGCTGTTTTTT. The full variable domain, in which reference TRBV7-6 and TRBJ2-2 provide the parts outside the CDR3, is GAGVSQSPRYKVTKRGQDVALRCDPISGHVSLYWYRQALGQGPEFLTYFNYEAQQDKSGLPNDRFSAERPEGSISTLTIQRTEQRDSAMYRCASSAYYQPGQHGELFFGEGSRLTVL.

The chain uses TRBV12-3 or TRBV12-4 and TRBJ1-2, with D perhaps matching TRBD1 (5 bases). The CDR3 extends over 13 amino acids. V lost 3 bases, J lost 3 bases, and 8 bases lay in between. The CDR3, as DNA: TGTGCCAGCAGTTTTGGGGGGTACTATGGCTACACCTTC. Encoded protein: CASSFGGYYGYTF.

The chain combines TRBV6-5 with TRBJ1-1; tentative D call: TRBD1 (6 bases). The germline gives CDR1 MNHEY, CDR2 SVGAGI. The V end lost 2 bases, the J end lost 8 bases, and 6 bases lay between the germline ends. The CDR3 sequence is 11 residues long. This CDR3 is CASSYGTEAFF. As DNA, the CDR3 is TGTGCCAGCAGTTACGGGACAGAAGCTTTCTTT.

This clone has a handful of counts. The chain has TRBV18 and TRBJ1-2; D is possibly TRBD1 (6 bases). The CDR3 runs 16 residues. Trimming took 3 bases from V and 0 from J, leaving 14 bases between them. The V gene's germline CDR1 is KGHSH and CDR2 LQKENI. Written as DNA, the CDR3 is TGTGCCAGCTCACCCTTGGACAGCACTCCTAACTATGGCTACACCTTC. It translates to CASSPLDSTPNYGYTF.